The source of this T cell receptor (beta chain) is a study of OX40 agonist ivuxolimab in advanced cancers. Findings and limits, study-wide: Average numbers of expanded clones were greater in CD8+ T cells than in CD4+.

TCRdb's copy holds only in-frame clones and misses some; the assay was immunoSEQ multiplex PCR. Found here are about 46,000 clones, around 91% of them singletons; the top ten hold about 11%. A word on this clone: As yet, its antigen is unknown.

With 3 bases removed from V and 0 bases from J, the gap between germline ends came to 9 bases. The CDR3 is 14 residues long. Per germline, CDR1 LNHDA and CDR2 SQIVND (reference sequence). The clonotype was recovered from an adult with an advanced solid tumor such as melanoma, head and neck, liver or kidney cancer. The sample here was CD4+ or CD8+ T cells sorted from blood, taken in a trial of the OX40 agonist ivuxolimab. The J gene is TRBJ2-7, the V gene TRBV19, with unresolved D. The CDR3: CASSMGPNSYEQYF. DNA for the CDR3: TGTGCCAGTAGTATGGGTCCTAACTCCTACGAGCAGTACTTC.